A selection of T cell receptor beta chains follows, all from one sample in a study of blood T cell repertoires in COVID-19. TCRdb's table, derived via immunoSEQ multiplex PCR, lists solely in-frame clones and lacks some. The table lists 280,000 or so clones, over 75% of them singletons, with about 12% in the top ten. The sequencing input was peripheral blood. The receptor source for this set is a woman aged 60-70 years with acute or convalescent COVID-19. Both conserved end residues are part of each CDR3. Fields, in order: CDR3 DNA, CDR3 protein, J gene, V gene, clone size, D gene. The D gene is left open where the match is weak. A clone size is listed for some rows: how often the clone was seen (once, few, many), or a class if it is expanded.

cdr3_nt: TGTGCCAGCAGTTCACTAGCGGTCTCCTACGAGCAGTACTTC
cdr3_aa: CASSSLAVSYEQYF
j_call: TRBJ2-7
v_call: TRBV6-5
clone_size: once
d_call: TRBD2

cdr3_nt: TGTGCCAGATTCAAAATGGGAGGGCACCGTTCCTACGAGCAGTACTTC
cdr3_aa: CARFKMGGHRSYEQYF
j_call: TRBJ2-7
v_call: TRBV6-4
clone_size: NA
d_call: TRBD2

cdr3_nt: TGTGCCTGGAGTGACGAAGCGGGCAGGAATGAGCAGTTCTTC
cdr3_aa: CAWSDEAGRNEQFF
j_call: TRBJ2-1
v_call: TRBV30
clone_size: NA
d_call: NA

cdr3_nt: TGTGCCAGCAGCTTAAGCAGGGGAGCCGAAAAACTGTTTTTT
cdr3_aa: CASSLSRGAEKLFF
j_call: TRBJ1-4
v_call: TRBV7-2
clone_size: NA
d_call: NA

cdr3_nt: TGTGCCAGTAGTATCGAGGCGACTAGAACGGGAGAGCAGTACTTC
cdr3_aa: CASSIEATRTGEQYF
j_call: TRBJ2-7
v_call: TRBV19
clone_size: NA
d_call: NA

cdr3_nt: TGTGCCAGCAGCAGCGACGGGGTGAAACTGTTTTTT
cdr3_aa: CASSSDGVKLFF
j_call: TRBJ1-4
v_call: TRBV11-3
clone_size: NA
d_call: NA

cdr3_nt: TGTGCCAGTGGGAACGTCGACAGGGGACATCAGCCCCAGCATTTT
cdr3_aa: CASGNVDRGHQPQHF
j_call: TRBJ1-5
v_call: TRBV19
clone_size: NA
d_call: TRBD1

cdr3_nt: TGCAGCGCCCAACCGGGACACGATAGCTCCTACGAGCAGTACTTC
cdr3_aa: CSAQPGHDSSYEQYF
j_call: TRBJ2-7
v_call: TRBV29-1
clone_size: NA
d_call: NA

cdr3_nt: TGTGCCAGCAGTTACGGTCCGGGTTCCTACAATGAGCAGTTCTTC
cdr3_aa: CASSYGPGSYNEQFF
j_call: TRBJ2-1
v_call: TRBV6-5
clone_size: NA
d_call: NA

cdr3_nt: TGTGCCAGCAGCCAATGGGGACTAGCGGGTCTACCGAACACCGGGGAGCTGTTTTTT
cdr3_aa: CASSQWGLAGLPNTGELFF
j_call: TRBJ2-2
v_call: TRBV4-2
clone_size: NA
d_call: TRBD2

cdr3_nt: TGTGCCAGCAGCTTGGTAAATATAGAGCAGTTCTTC
cdr3_aa: CASSLVNIEQFF
j_call: TRBJ2-1
v_call: TRBV5-4
clone_size: NA
d_call: NA

cdr3_nt: TGTGCCAGCTCACCACTTCCTAACAGGAACTCTGGGGCCAACGTCCTGACTTTC
cdr3_aa: CASSPLPNRNSGANVLTF
j_call: TRBJ2-6
v_call: TRBV18
clone_size: NA
d_call: NA

cdr3_nt: TGTGCCAGCAGCTTGGGCAGGGTAGTCAACACTGAAGCTTTCTTT
cdr3_aa: CASSLGRVVNTEAFF
j_call: TRBJ1-1
v_call: TRBV5-4
clone_size: NA
d_call: NA

cdr3_nt: TGTGCCAGCAGTAACCCTAGCGGGGCGAGCTACGAGCAGTACTTC
cdr3_aa: CASSNPSGASYEQYF
j_call: TRBJ2-7
v_call: TRBV6-5
clone_size: once
d_call: TRBD2

cdr3_nt: TGTGCCAGCAGTTTGACAGCCCTTTCCACTGAAGCTTTCTTT
cdr3_aa: CASSLTALSTEAFF
j_call: TRBJ1-1
v_call: TRBV28
clone_size: NA
d_call: NA

cdr3_nt: TGTGCCAGCTCGCCCTTAGCGGGTTGGCAAGAGACCCAGTACTTC
cdr3_aa: CASSPLAGWQETQYF
j_call: TRBJ2-5
v_call: TRBV18
clone_size: NA
d_call: TRBD2

cdr3_nt: TGTGCCAGCAGCCGAGGGGGTAGTAACACTGAAGCTTTCTTT
cdr3_aa: CASSRGGSNTEAFF
j_call: TRBJ1-1
v_call: TRBV4-2
clone_size: NA
d_call: NA

cdr3_nt: TGTGCCAGTAAAGGGACAGGGGCATATAGCAATCAGCCCCAGCATTTT
cdr3_aa: CASKGTGAYSNQPQHF
j_call: TRBJ1-5
v_call: TRBV19
clone_size: NA
d_call: TRBD1

cdr3_nt: TGTGCCAGCAGCGACCAAGGGACAGACTATGGCTACACCTTC
cdr3_aa: CASSDQGTDYGYTF
j_call: TRBJ1-2
v_call: TRBV7-9
clone_size: NA
d_call: TRBD1

cdr3_nt: TGTGCCAGCAGCCGCCCCGGGGGGTCTTACGAGCAGTACTTC
cdr3_aa: CASSRPGGSYEQYF
j_call: TRBJ2-7
v_call: TRBV27
clone_size: NA
d_call: TRBD2

cdr3_nt: TGTGCCAGCAGCCCCCAGTGGACCGGGGAGCTGTTTTTT
cdr3_aa: CASSPQWTGELFF
j_call: TRBJ2-2
v_call: TRBV27
clone_size: NA
d_call: NA

cdr3_nt: TGTGCCAGCAGCTTTGGCCGGGACAGGTTCGGCGAGCAGTACTTC
cdr3_aa: CASSFGRDRFGEQYF
j_call: TRBJ2-7
v_call: TRBV11-1
clone_size: few
d_call: TRBD1

cdr3_nt: TGTGCCAGCAGTTTAATTCAGGGCGATCTTGGGGAGACCCAGTACTTC
cdr3_aa: CASSLIQGDLGETQYF
j_call: TRBJ2-5
v_call: TRBV28
clone_size: NA
d_call: NA

cdr3_nt: TGCGCCAGCAGCTTGGCCCAGGGTGCCTATGGCTACACCTTC
cdr3_aa: CASSLAQGAYGYTF
j_call: TRBJ1-2
v_call: TRBV5-1
clone_size: once
d_call: NA

cdr3_nt: TGTGCCAGCACGACAGGGATTGCGGAGACCCAGTACTTC
cdr3_aa: CASTTGIAETQYF
j_call: TRBJ2-5
v_call: TRBV12-3/TRBV12-4
clone_size: NA
d_call: TRBD1

cdr3_nt: TGCAGCGTTGAGTCGGGGGGCGCCTCCTACGAGCAGTACTTC
cdr3_aa: CSVESGGASYEQYF
j_call: TRBJ2-7
v_call: TRBV29-1
clone_size: NA
d_call: NA

cdr3_nt: TGTGCCAGCAGCTTCTCCCGGTTCGCTGAAGCTTTCTTT
cdr3_aa: CASSFSRFAEAFF
j_call: TRBJ1-1
v_call: TRBV13
clone_size: NA
d_call: NA

cdr3_nt: TGTGCCAGCAGCGTAGAATTGTCGCAGGAGACCCAGTACTTC
cdr3_aa: CASSVELSQETQYF
j_call: TRBJ2-5
v_call: TRBV9
clone_size: NA
d_call: NA

cdr3_nt: TGTGCCAGCAGCGTAGGCAGGGGATTTGACTATGGCTACACCTTC
cdr3_aa: CASSVGRGFDYGYTF
j_call: TRBJ1-2
v_call: TRBV9
clone_size: NA
d_call: NA

cdr3_nt: TGTGCCAGCAGCCAAGATGCGGGCGGATCACCCCTCCACTTT
cdr3_aa: CASSQDAGGSPLHF
j_call: TRBJ1-6
v_call: TRBV3-1/TRBV3-2
clone_size: once
d_call: NA

cdr3_nt: TGTGCCAGCACCACCGGAGGGTCCCATGGCTACACCTTC
cdr3_aa: CASTTGGSHGYTF
j_call: TRBJ1-2
v_call: TRBV9
clone_size: NA
d_call: NA

cdr3_nt: TGTGCCATCAGTGAGGGACTCGTCTCTGGAAACACCATATATTTT
cdr3_aa: CAISEGLVSGNTIYF
j_call: TRBJ1-3
v_call: TRBV10-3
clone_size: NA
d_call: NA

cdr3_nt: TGTGCCAGCAGCTTAGAGAGCGGGAGTAGCACAGATACGCAGTATTTT
cdr3_aa: CASSLESGSSTDTQYF
j_call: TRBJ2-3
v_call: TRBV13
clone_size: NA
d_call: TRBD2

cdr3_nt: TGTGCCAGTAGTACCCGGACAGGCAATCAGCCCCAGCATTTT
cdr3_aa: CASSTRTGNQPQHF
j_call: TRBJ1-5
v_call: TRBV19
clone_size: NA
d_call: NA

cdr3_nt: TGTGCCAGCAGCCAAGGGCCGGGACTACCTTCTCGTACCCAGTACTTC
cdr3_aa: CASSQGPGLPSRTQYF
j_call: TRBJ2-5
v_call: TRBV14
clone_size: NA
d_call: TRBD2

cdr3_nt: TGTGCCAGCAGTTCCCCGGCGGAGGCCACCAATCAGCCCCAGCATTTT
cdr3_aa: CASSSPAEATNQPQHF
j_call: TRBJ1-5
v_call: TRBV28
clone_size: NA
d_call: NA

cdr3_nt: TGTGCCAGCAGCCACCCAGGGAACACTGAAGCTTTCTTT
cdr3_aa: CASSHPGNTEAFF
j_call: TRBJ1-1
v_call: TRBV5-4
clone_size: few
d_call: NA

cdr3_nt: TGTGCCAGCAGCCCAAGGGGCCCAGATACGCAGTATTTT
cdr3_aa: CASSPRGPDTQYF
j_call: TRBJ2-3
v_call: TRBV7-9
clone_size: few
d_call: NA

cdr3_nt: TGTGCCAGCAGCCGGGAGGGAGGCCCAGATACGCAGTATTTT
cdr3_aa: CASSREGGPDTQYF
j_call: TRBJ2-3
v_call: TRBV7-3
clone_size: NA
d_call: TRBD2

cdr3_nt: TGTGCCAGCAGTGACCGCGGGACAGGGGGCAATCAGCCCCAGCATTTT
cdr3_aa: CASSDRGTGGNQPQHF
j_call: TRBJ1-5
v_call: TRBV2
clone_size: NA
d_call: TRBD1

cdr3_nt: TGTGCCAGCAAGGGGTCGGGTCAGCCCCAGCATTTT
cdr3_aa: CASKGSGQPQHF
j_call: TRBJ1-5
v_call: TRBV6-5
clone_size: NA
d_call: NA

cdr3_nt: TGTGCCACCAGCGGACTTTCAGGACCTGTCTATGGCTACACCTTC
cdr3_aa: CATSGLSGPVYGYTF
j_call: TRBJ1-2
v_call: TRBV15
clone_size: once
d_call: NA

cdr3_nt: TGTGCCAGCTCACCACCGAAAATAGCGGGACCCGGGGAGCTGTTTTTT
cdr3_aa: CASSPPKIAGPGELFF
j_call: TRBJ2-2
v_call: TRBV18
clone_size: NA
d_call: TRBD2

cdr3_nt: TGTGCCAGCACCAGTCACAGGGGGCTAGGGGACAATGAGCAGTTCTTC
cdr3_aa: CASTSHRGLGDNEQFF
j_call: TRBJ2-1
v_call: TRBV28
clone_size: NA
d_call: TRBD1

cdr3_nt: TGTGCCAGTACTACAGCAGGGTCTTCCTACGATGAGCAGTTCTTC
cdr3_aa: CASTTAGSSYDEQFF
j_call: TRBJ2-1
v_call: TRBV19
clone_size: NA
d_call: NA

cdr3_nt: TGTGCCAGCAGTAGAGGGGGAAACTCCTACAATGAGCAGTTCTTC
cdr3_aa: CASSRGGNSYNEQFF
j_call: TRBJ2-1
v_call: TRBV6-2/TRBV6-3
clone_size: NA
d_call: NA

cdr3_nt: TGTGCCAGCAGCGTATGGACTAGCGGGGAAGAGACCCAGTACTTC
cdr3_aa: CASSVWTSGEETQYF
j_call: TRBJ2-5
v_call: TRBV5-6
clone_size: NA
d_call: TRBD2

cdr3_nt: TGTGCCAGCAGCCCGCCCCAGGCGTCTGGGGCCAACGTCCTGACTTTC
cdr3_aa: CASSPPQASGANVLTF
j_call: TRBJ2-6
v_call: TRBV9
clone_size: NA
d_call: NA

cdr3_nt: TGTGCCTGGAGCGACAGGGGAGGCAATGAGCAGTTCTTC
cdr3_aa: CAWSDRGGNEQFF
j_call: TRBJ2-1
v_call: TRBV30
clone_size: NA
d_call: TRBD1

cdr3_nt: TGCAGCGTTGAGGACGTGGGGGCCAACTATGGCTACACCTTC
cdr3_aa: CSVEDVGANYGYTF
j_call: TRBJ1-2
v_call: TRBV29-1
clone_size: NA
d_call: NA

cdr3_nt: TGTGCCAGCAGCCGATCCCTGGAGGGCTACACCTTC
cdr3_aa: CASSRSLEGYTF
j_call: TRBJ1-2
v_call: TRBV3-1/TRBV3-2
clone_size: NA
d_call: NA

cdr3_nt: TGTGCCAGCAGTAGAACCCCAGGTAGCTCCTATAATTCACCCCTCCACTTT
cdr3_aa: CASSRTPGSSYNSPLHF
j_call: TRBJ1-6
v_call: TRBV27
clone_size: NA
d_call: NA

cdr3_nt: TGTGCCAGCAGTCCAACGACAGGGGCCCATCAGCCCCAGCATTTT
cdr3_aa: CASSPTTGAHQPQHF
j_call: TRBJ1-5
v_call: TRBV27
clone_size: few
d_call: TRBD1

cdr3_nt: TGTGCCAGCAGCGGCGGAGAGACTAGCGGTCCAAGAACCCAGTACTTC
cdr3_aa: CASSGGETSGPRTQYF
j_call: TRBJ2-5
v_call: TRBV9
clone_size: NA
d_call: TRBD2

cdr3_nt: TGTGCCACCAGTCGGCAGGGAAGGGGCAGCACAGATACGCAGTATTTT
cdr3_aa: CATSRQGRGSTDTQYF
j_call: TRBJ2-3
v_call: TRBV24-1
clone_size: NA
d_call: NA